Sequencing of this T cell receptor (beta chain) was carried out in a study of cytomegalovirus exposure and HLA in healthy donors. The study, taken as a whole, reports: The study recorded fewer than 200 TCR beta chains that were cytomegalovirus-associated.

Per germline, CDR1 LNHDA and CDR2 SQIVND (reference sequence). V was clipped by 8 bases and J by 1 base, with 21 bases between them. This CDR3 contains 17 residues. The table lists this clone with a count of one. What it binds is unknown. PCR was performed using 60 Vbeta and 13 Jbeta primers. Data came from immunoSEQ multiplex PCR; TCRdb stores just in-frame clones and leaves some out. The top ten hold just over 0.75% of the sample, which has over 75,000 clones, approximately 78% seen once. The rearrangement joins TRBV19 to TRBJ1-3; D is unresolved. The clonotype comes from a woman in her fifties or sixties in good health and CMV-seronegative. Sequenced input: PBMCs. CDR3 DNA sequence: TGTGCCAGTTTGCCTTTGAGCGGATCTAGATCTGGAAACACCATATATTTT. This encodes CASLPLSGSRSGNTIYF.